Following are 28 T cell receptor beta chains from one sample sequenced in a study of T cell responses to AZD1222 COVID-19 vaccine. The method was immunoSEQ multiplex PCR; TCRdb's version includes in-frame clones alone and lacks a portion of them. The table shows about 150,000 clones, with about nine tenths occurring only once. Sequenced material: peripheral blood, taken on day 0 of AZD1222 vaccination. The source of these receptors is an adult in good health.

The V and J genes are TRBV6-6 and TRBJ1-1, with 7 positions matching TRBD1. Germline values: CDR1 MNHNY, CDR2 SVGAGI (reference sequence). The junction had 6 bases not matched to a gene; V was cut back by 6 bases and J by 5 bases. CDR3 length equals 13 residues. The CDR3 DNA is TGTGCCAGCAGCCAGAGGGGGCCAACTGAAGCTTTCTTT. Translated, it gives CASSQRGPTEAFF.

V is TRBV7-9 and J is TRBJ2-3; D uncertain. Germline V lookup: CDR1 SEHNR, CDR2 FQNEAQ (reference sequence). The CDR3 is made up of 17 amino acids. Trimming removed 4 bases at V and 1 base at J, with 18 bases between. The CDR3 region has the DNA TGTGCCAGCAGCTCAGCTCTCCCGCAGGCTCGCACAGATACGCAGTATTTT. Translation gives CASSSALPQARTDTQYF.

The chain carries TRBV7-9 and TRBJ2-1; 8 bases match TRBD2. J gave up 3 bases and V 4 bases, and 5 bases lay outside the gene matches. From germline, CDR1 is SEHNR and CDR2 FQNEAQ (reference sequence). The CDR3 sequence is 15 residues long. CDR3 sequence reads: CASSSGGGLYNEQFF. CDR3 in DNA: TGTGCCAGCAGCTCCGGGGGGGGCCTCTACAATGAGCAGTTCTTC.

This chain uses TRBV28 with TRBJ1-5, with TRBD1 as a possible D gene (5 bases). Germline assignment: CDR1 MDHEN and CDR2 SYDVKM. Trimming shortened V by 2 bases and J by 0 bases, and 8 bases separated the two germline ends. The CDR3 runs to 15 residues. In DNA form, the CDR3 reads TGTGCCAGCAGTTTAGGGACGATTAGCAATCAGCCCCAGCATTTT. Amino acid sequence: CASSLGTISNQPQHF.

J is TRBJ2-1 and V is TRBV27, with 11 bases lining up with TRBD2. V shed 3 bases, J shed 0 bases, and the junction held 1 base outside the gene matches. The CDR3 is 16 amino acids. CDR1 is MNHEY and CDR2 is SMNVEV in the germline V gene (reference sequence). The CDR3 bases are TGTGCCAGCAGTTTGGGACTAGCGGACTCCTACAATGAGCAGTTCTTC. Amino acids: CASSLGLADSYNEQFF.

This clone turned up a few times. The rearrangement uses TRBV6-5 and TRBJ2-1, with D possibly TRBD2 on 6 matching bases. V lost 6 bases to trimming and J lost 1 base, with 10 bases between them. The CDR3 length is 14 residues. Germline V gene sequence: CDR1 MNHEY, CDR2 SVGAGI. The CDR3 DNA is TGTGCCAGCAGACCTAGCGTGTCCTACAATGAGCAGTTCTTC. Translation gives CASRPSVSYNEQFF.

This chain joins TRBV15 and TRBJ1-4; 7 nucleotides agree with TRBD1. With 3 bases clipped from V and 8 bases from J, the junction kept 12 bases outside the gene matches. The V gene's germline CDR1 is LNHNV and CDR2 YYDKDF (reference sequence). This CDR3 contains 16 residues. The CDR3 nucleotides read TGTGCCACCAGCAGCTTACTAGGGGGCTATGGCGAAAAACTGTTTTTT. Amino acid sequence: CATSSLLGGYGEKLFF.

The chain combines TRBV2 with TRBJ2-7, with D possibly being TRBD1 (5 bases). Trimming cost V 7 bases and J 0 bases, with 13 bases left between them. CDR3 length equals 14 residues. From germline, CDR1 is SNHLY and CDR2 FYNNEI. The CDR3 protein is CASMFSQGSYEQYF. CDR3 DNA sequence: TGTGCCAGCATGTTCTCGCAGGGCTCCTACGAGCAGTACTTC.

This rearrangement joins TRBV15 to TRBJ1-1; D is unresolved. The V gene's germline CDR1 is LNHNV and CDR2 YYDKDF (reference sequence). Between the trimmed V and J ends, which lost 2 bases and 3 bases, there was a span of 16 bases. CDR3 size: 16 residues. CDR3 protein: CATSRFSLFEDTEAFF. Here the CDR3 DNA reads TGTGCCACCAGCAGATTCAGTTTATTCGAGGACACTGAAGCTTTCTTT. Using reference TRBV15 and TRBJ1-1 for the parts outside the CDR3, the full variable domain is DAMVIQNPRYQVTQFGKPVTLSCSQTLNHNVMYWYQQKSSQAPKLLFHYYDKDFNNEADTPDNFQSRRPNTSFCFLDIRSPGLGDTAMYLCATSRFSLFEDTEAFFGQGTRLTVV.

The J gene is TRBJ2-1, the V gene TRBV24-1; perhaps TRBD2 as D (6 bases). This CDR3 has 14 amino acids. Trimming stripped 10 bases from V and 0 bases from J, with 12 bases between. Germline values: CDR1 KGHDR, CDR2 SFDVKD. The CDR3 nucleotides are TGTGCCACATCTAGCGCTAGCTCCTACAATGAGCAGTTCTTC. As protein: CATSSASSYNEQFF.

In its sample, this clone was seen once. The chain combines TRBV29-1 with TRBJ2-3, with a possible D match to TRBD2 (6 bases). Trimming took 5 bases from V and 4 from J, leaving 16 bases between them. CDR3 size: 14 residues. Germline-derived CDR1 and CDR2 are SQVTM and ANQGSEA. The CDR3 region has the DNA TGCAGCGTTCAAATTCCCGGGACTTCAGATACGCAGTATTTT. It yields the protein CSVQIPGTSDTQYF.

This chain joins TRBV21-1 and TRBJ1-4. TRBV21-1 is noted as a pseudogene. The CDR3 contains 16 residues. The CDR3 here is CASSQRTLPPNEKLFF. The CDR3 coding sequence is TGTGCCAGCAGCCAACGGACCCTACCCCCTAATGAAAAACTGTTTTTT.

This clone was seen only once. The gene calls are TRBV5-6 and TRBJ2-1; 10 positions match TRBD1. Germline CDR1 is SGHDT and CDR2 is YYEEEE. The CDR3 extends over 15 amino acids. Unmatched junction bases numbered 3, after V lost 2 bases and J lost 4 bases. DNA of the CDR3: TGTGCCAGCAGCTTAAGACAGGGGGCTTACAATGAGCAGTTCTTC. Translated, it gives CASSLRQGAYNEQFF.

The chain couples TRBV5-8 to TRBJ1-1; TRBD1 matches 9 bases. The CDR3 sequence is 17 residues long. The V segment lost 0 bases and the J segment 0 bases; nucleotides outside the gene matches: 6. The germline gives CDR1 SGHTS, CDR2 YDEGEE. This chain's CDR3 is CASSLVWGQGMNTEAFF. CDR3 sequence (DNA): TGTGCCAGCAGCTTGGTGTGGGGACAGGGCATGAACACTGAAGCTTTCTTT. Filled out from reference TRBV5-8 and TRBJ1-1, the complete variable domain reads EAGVTQSPTHLIKTRGQQATLRCSPISGHTSVYWYQQALGLGLQFLLWYDEGEERNRGNFPPRFSGRQFPNYSSELNVNALELEDSALYLCASSLVWGQGMNTEAFFGQGTRLTVV.

This rearrangement joins TRBV19 to TRBJ2-3; 12 positions agree with TRBD1. Losses at the gene ends were 6 bases for V and 4 bases for J; bases not matched to a gene: 8. The CDR3 is made up of 16 amino acids. CDR1 LNHDA and CDR2 SQIVND come from the germline V gene (reference sequence). The CDR3 is CASSPGTGGLPDTQYF. Written as DNA, the CDR3 is TGTGCCAGTAGCCCCGGGACAGGGGGCTTACCAGATACGCAGTATTTT.

This rearrangement joins TRBV14 to TRBJ2-2; tentative D call: TRBD1 (6 bases). V gave up 6 bases and J gave up 5 bases, with 19 bases separating them. Germline V gives CDR1 SGHDN, CDR2 FVKESK. The CDR3 extends over 16 amino acids. The CDR3 sequence is CASSLWGRGRTGELFF. CDR3 bases: TGTGCCAGCAGTTTATGGGGGCGAGGAAGGACCGGGGAGCTGTTTTTT. The whole variable domain, remainder taken from reference TRBV14 and TRBJ2-2, is EAGVTQFPSHSVIEKGQTVTLRCDPISGHDNLYWYRRVMGKEIKFLLHFVKESKQDESGMPNNRFLAERTGGTYSTLKVQPAELEDSGVYFCASSLWGRGRTGELFFGEGSRLTVL.

The chain couples TRBV11-2 to TRBJ1-6, with no clear D. The length of the CDR3 is 14 residues. V lost 4 bases and J 8 bases, leaving 12 bases between the germline ends. Germline-derived CDR1 and CDR2 are SGHAT and FQNNGV. CDR3 coding DNA: TGTGCCAGCAGCTCCAGCAGTAAATATTCACCCCTCCACTTT. Residues: CASSSSSKYSPLHF. The full variable domain, rest sourced from reference TRBV11-2 and TRBJ1-6, is EAGVAQSPRYKIIEKRQSVAFWCNPISGHATLYWYQQILGQGPKLLIQFQNNGVVDDSQLPKDRFSAERLKGVDSTLKIQPAKLEDSAVYLCASSSSSKYSPLHFGNGTRLTVT.

The V call is TRBV6-2 or TRBV6-3, the J call TRBJ1-5; D unclear. Germline V gene sequence: CDR1 MNHEY, CDR2 SVGEGT. The CDR3 is 14 amino acids. Trimming removed 0 bases at V and 3 bases at J, with 6 bases between. The CDR3 reads CASSYSIPNQPQHF. The DNA for the CDR3 is TGTGCCAGCAGTTACTCGATCCCCAATCAGCCCCAGCATTTT.

This clone was seen once. The chain uses TRBV28 and TRBJ2-7; 9 nucleotides align to TRBD1. Germline V CDR1 and CDR2: MDHEN, SYDVKM. The length of the CDR3 is 15 residues. V lost 0 bases to trimming and J lost 3 bases; unmatched junction nucleotides: 3. CDR3 DNA sequence: TGTGCCAGCAGTTTATGGGGACAGGGCCACTACGAGCAGTACTTC. Protein product: CASSLWGQGHYEQYF.

The rearrangement uses TRBV5-6 and TRBJ1-2, with D uncertain. Trimming took 0 bases from V and 5 from J, leaving 8 bases between them. This CDR3 comprises 13 residues. Germline V lookup: CDR1 SGHDT, CDR2 YYEEEE. CDR3: CASSLGEEYGYTF. The CDR3 nucleotides read TGTGCCAGCAGCTTGGGGGAGGAATATGGCTACACCTTC.

The V gene is TRBV28, the J gene TRBJ1-1, with TRBD1 matching 7 bases. After removal of 5 bases from V and 1 base from J, the junction contained 10 bases not matched to a gene. The germline V gene has CDR1 MDHEN and CDR2 SYDVKM. This CDR3 has 16 residues. The CDR3 bases are TGTGCCAGCAGTACCCCACAAGGGGGCTCGAACACTGAAGCTTTCTTT. Protein sequence: CASSTPQGGSNTEAFF.

The V call is TRBV19, the J call TRBJ1-5; D might be TRBD1 (6 bases). Trimming took off 2 bases at V and 6 bases at J, with 20 bases between the two ends. Looked up from germline, CDR1 is LNHDA and CDR2 is SQIVND (reference sequence). The CDR3 runs 17 residues. This chain's CDR3 is CASSIFYGAGASQPQHF. The CDR3 DNA follows: TGTGCCAGTAGTATATTTTACGGAGCAGGGGCAAGTCAGCCCCAGCATTTT.

The chain uses TRBV10-3 and TRBJ2-7; the match to TRBD2 covers 12 bases. CDR1 is ENHRY and CDR2 is SYGVKD in the germline V gene. With V trimmed by 6 bases and J by 0 bases, 3 bases remained unmatched. The CDR3 extends over 15 amino acids. Here the CDR3 DNA reads TGTGCCATCAGCCCACTAGCGGGAGGCTCCTACGAGCAGTACTTC. This codes for CAISPLAGGSYEQYF.

The chain carries TRBV18 and TRBJ1-1; D not resolved. Germline V CDR1 and CDR2: KGHSH, LQKENI. The CDR3 length is 15 residues. V was pared by 0 bases and J by 1 base, with 9 bases between. As DNA, the CDR3 is TGTGCCAGCTCACCACCGGTCACGGGGAACACTGAAGCTTTCTTT. Translated: CASSPPVTGNTEAFF.

The chain carries TRBV30 and TRBJ1-3; D gene uncertain. With 5 bases removed from V and 0 bases from J, the gap between germline ends came to 5 bases. The CDR3 loop spans 12 amino acids. Germline V CDR1 and CDR2: GTSNPN, SVGIG (reference sequence). CDR3 nucleotides: TGTGCCTGGGGTATCTCTGGAAACACCATATATTTT. This sequence encodes CAWGISGNTIYF.

This clone was observed once. The chain couples TRBV7-8 to TRBJ1-2; tentative D call: TRBD1 (5 bases). There are 15 residues in the CDR3. From germline, CDR1 is SGHVS and CDR2 FQNEAQ. Trimming removed 5 bases from V and 3 bases from J, with 16 bases in between. The CDR3 DNA reads as TGTGCCAGCAGCACCAGGGCCCTCTGGGACTATGGCTACACCTTC. It translates to CASSTRALWDYGYTF.

The rearrangement joins TRBV18 to TRBJ2-1; D is unclear. The CDR3 has 13 residues. Per germline, CDR1 KGHSH and CDR2 LQKENI. V was clipped by 5 bases and J by 0 bases, with 5 bases between them. The CDR3 region is CASSSSSYNEQFF. CDR3 in DNA: TGTGCCAGCTCATCCAGCTCCTACAATGAGCAGTTCTTC. Supplemented by reference TRBV18 and TRBJ2-1, the full variable domain reads NAGVMQNPRHLVRRRGQEARLRCSPMKGHSHVYWYRQLPEEGLKFMVYLQKENIIDESGMPKERFSAEFPKEGPSILRIQQVVRGDSAAYFCASSSSSYNEQFFGPGTRLTVL.

The rearrangement joins TRBV5-1 to TRBJ2-5; D gene unclear. Trimming pared 0 bases from V and 1 base from J, leaving 10 bases between. The CDR3 loop spans 15 amino acids. CDR1 and CDR2 (germline): SGHRS, YFSETQ. The CDR3 is CASSLARVAQETQYF. The CDR3 DNA is TGCGCCAGCAGCTTGGCACGGGTGGCCCAAGAGACCCAGTACTTC.